This T cell receptor beta chain appears in the sequencing data of a study of blood T cell repertoires in COVID-19. Study overall: Both acute and convalescent COVID-19 samples were obtained from the United States, Italy and Spain. T cells, B-cell-depleted T cells, or PBMCs provided the cDNA or gDNA that served as material.

In the source study's methods: Estimation of nucleated cell counts was performed using reference gene primer amplification. Method: immunoSEQ multiplex PCR; TCRdb's copy keeps in-frame clones and lacks some. That table furnishes V, J and clone size, whereas the DNA furnished D and trimming. Here the sample spans 650,000 to 800,000 clones, 80% to 90% being singletons. Trimming removed 7 bases from V and 2 bases from J, with 11 bases in between. This CDR3 region has 14 residues. The germline V gene encodes CDR1 SEHNR and CDR2 FQNEAQ (reference sequence). The sequenced sample was peripheral blood. The chain employs TRBV7-9 and TRBJ2-2; D perhaps matches TRBD1 (6 bases). This sequence was found in a woman between 18 and 30 years old with acute or convalescent COVID-19. CDR3 loop: CASKKQGNTGELFF. Written as DNA, the CDR3 is TGTGCCAGCAAAAAACAGGGAAACACCGGGGAGCTGTTTTTT.